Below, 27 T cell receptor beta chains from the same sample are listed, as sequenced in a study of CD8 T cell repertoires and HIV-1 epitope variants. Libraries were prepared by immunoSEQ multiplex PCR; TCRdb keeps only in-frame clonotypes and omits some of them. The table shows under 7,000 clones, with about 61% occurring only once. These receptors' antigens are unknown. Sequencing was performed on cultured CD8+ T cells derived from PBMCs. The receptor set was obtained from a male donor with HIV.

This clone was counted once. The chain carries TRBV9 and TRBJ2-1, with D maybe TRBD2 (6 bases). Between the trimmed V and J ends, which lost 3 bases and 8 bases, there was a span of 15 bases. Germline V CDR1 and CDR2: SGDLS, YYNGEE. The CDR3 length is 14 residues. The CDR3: CASSGGVGTDEQFF. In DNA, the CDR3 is TGTGCCAGCAGCGGCGGGGTAGGTACGGATGAGCAGTTCTTC.

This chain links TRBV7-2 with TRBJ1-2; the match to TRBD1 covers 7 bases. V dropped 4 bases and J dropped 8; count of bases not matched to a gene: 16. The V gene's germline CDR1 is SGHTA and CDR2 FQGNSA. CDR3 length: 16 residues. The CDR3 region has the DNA TGTGCCAGCAGCTCCTACAGGGGCCTGCTGGTGAGGGGCTACACCTTC. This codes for CASSSYRGLLVRGYTF.

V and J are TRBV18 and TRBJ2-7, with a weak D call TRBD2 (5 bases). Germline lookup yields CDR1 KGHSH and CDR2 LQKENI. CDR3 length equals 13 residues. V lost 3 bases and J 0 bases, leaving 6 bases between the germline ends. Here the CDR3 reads CASSPRGSYEQYF. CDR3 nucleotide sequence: TGTGCCAGCTCACCCCGGGGCTCCTACGAGCAGTACTTC.

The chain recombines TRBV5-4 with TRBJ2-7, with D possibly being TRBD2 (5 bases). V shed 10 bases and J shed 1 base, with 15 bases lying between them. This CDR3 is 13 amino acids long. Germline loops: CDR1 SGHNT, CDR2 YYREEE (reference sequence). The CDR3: CAGSEGRSYEQYF. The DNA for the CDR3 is TGTGCCGGTTCCGAGGGCAGATCCTACGAGCAGTACTTC.

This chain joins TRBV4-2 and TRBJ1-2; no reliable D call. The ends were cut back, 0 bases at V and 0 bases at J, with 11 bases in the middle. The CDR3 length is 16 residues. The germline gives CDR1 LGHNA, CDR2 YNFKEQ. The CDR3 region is CASSQEEGEANYGYTF. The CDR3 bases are TGTGCCAGCAGCCAAGAGGAAGGTGAGGCTAACTATGGCTACACCTTC.

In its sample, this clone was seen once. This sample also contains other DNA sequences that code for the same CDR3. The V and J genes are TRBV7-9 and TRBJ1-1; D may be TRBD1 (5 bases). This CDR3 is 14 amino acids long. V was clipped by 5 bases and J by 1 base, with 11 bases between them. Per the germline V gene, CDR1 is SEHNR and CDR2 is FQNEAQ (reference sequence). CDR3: CASSPVGGNTEAFF. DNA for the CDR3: TGTGCCAGCAGCCCTGTGGGGGGGAACACTGAAGCTTTCTTT.

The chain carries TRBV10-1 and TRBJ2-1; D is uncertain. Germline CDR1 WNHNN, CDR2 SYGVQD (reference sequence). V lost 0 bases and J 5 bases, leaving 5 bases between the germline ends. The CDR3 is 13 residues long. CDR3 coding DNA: TGCGCCAGCAGTGAGTCGTACGACAATGAGCAGTTCTTC. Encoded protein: CASSESYDNEQFF.

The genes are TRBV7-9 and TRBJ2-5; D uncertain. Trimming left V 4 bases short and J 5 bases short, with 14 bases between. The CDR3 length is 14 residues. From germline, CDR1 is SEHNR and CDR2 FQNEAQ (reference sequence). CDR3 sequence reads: CASSSLGFDETQYF. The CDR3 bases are TGTGCCAGCAGCTCCCTAGGTTTCGATGAGACCCAGTACTTC.

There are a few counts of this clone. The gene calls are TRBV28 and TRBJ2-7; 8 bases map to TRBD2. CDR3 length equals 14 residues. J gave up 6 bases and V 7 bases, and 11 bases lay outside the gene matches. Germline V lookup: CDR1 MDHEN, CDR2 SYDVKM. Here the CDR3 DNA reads TGTGCCAGCATTTCTCAAGGACTAGCCCGCGAGCAGTACTTC. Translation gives CASISQGLAREQYF.

The CDR3: CSARPEETQYF. The CDR3 DNA sequence: TGCAGTGCTAGACCGGAAGAGACCCAGTACTTC. The V call is TRBV20-1, the J call TRBJ2-5; D unresolved. With 2 bases removed from V and 3 bases from J, the gap between germline ends came to 4 bases. In germline, CDR1 is DFQATT, CDR2 SNEGSKA (reference sequence). The CDR3 is made up of 11 amino acids.

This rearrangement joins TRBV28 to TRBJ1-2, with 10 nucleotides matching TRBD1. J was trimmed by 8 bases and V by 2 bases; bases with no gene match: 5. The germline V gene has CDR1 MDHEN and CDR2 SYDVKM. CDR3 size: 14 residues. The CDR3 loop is CASSLVTGGEGYTF. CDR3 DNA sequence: TGTGCCAGCAGTTTAGTGACAGGGGGCGAGGGCTACACCTTC.

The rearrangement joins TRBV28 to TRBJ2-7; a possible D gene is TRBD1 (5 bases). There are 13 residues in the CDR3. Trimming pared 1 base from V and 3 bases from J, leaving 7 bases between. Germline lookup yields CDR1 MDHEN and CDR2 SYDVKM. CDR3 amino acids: CASSLLDSYEQYF. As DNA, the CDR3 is TGTGCCAGCAGTTTATTAGACAGCTACGAGCAGTACTTC. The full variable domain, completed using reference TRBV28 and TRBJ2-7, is DVKVTQSSRYLVKRTGEKVFLECVQDMDHENMFWYRQDPGLGLRLIYFSYDVKMKEKGDIPEGYSVSREKKERFSLILESASTNQTSMYLCASSLLDSYEQYFGPGTRLTVT.

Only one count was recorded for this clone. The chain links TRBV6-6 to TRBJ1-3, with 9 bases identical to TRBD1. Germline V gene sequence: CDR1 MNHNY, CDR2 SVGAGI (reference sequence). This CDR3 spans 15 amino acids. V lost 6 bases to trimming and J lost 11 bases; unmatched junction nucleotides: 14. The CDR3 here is CASSYPGQGTIAIYF. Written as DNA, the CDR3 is TGTGCCAGCAGCTACCCGGGACAGGGCACAATCGCCATATATTTT.

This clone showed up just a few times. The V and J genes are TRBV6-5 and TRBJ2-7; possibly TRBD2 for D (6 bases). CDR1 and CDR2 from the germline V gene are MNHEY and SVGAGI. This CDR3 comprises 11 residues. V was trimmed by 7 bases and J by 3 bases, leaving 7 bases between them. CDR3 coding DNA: TGTGCCAGCATGGGGGGCTACGAGCAGTACTTC. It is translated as CASMGGYEQYF.

The CDR3 loop reads CASHPRGDLQPQHF. CDR3 nucleotides: TGTGCCAGCCATCCGAGGGGGGATCTTCAGCCCCAGCATTTT. V gene TRBV7-2 combines with J gene TRBJ1-5, with D perhaps matching TRBD1 (6 bases). The CDR3 loop spans 14 amino acids. The ends were cut back, 8 bases at V and 6 bases at J, with 17 bases in the middle. CDR1 is SGHTA, CDR2 FQGNSA, per germline.

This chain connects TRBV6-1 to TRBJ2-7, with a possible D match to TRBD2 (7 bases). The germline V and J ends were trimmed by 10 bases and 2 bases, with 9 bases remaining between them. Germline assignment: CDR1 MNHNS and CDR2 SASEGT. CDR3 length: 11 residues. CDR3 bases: TGTGCCATAGGGGGGGCCTACGAGCAGTACTTC. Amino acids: CAIGGAYEQYF.

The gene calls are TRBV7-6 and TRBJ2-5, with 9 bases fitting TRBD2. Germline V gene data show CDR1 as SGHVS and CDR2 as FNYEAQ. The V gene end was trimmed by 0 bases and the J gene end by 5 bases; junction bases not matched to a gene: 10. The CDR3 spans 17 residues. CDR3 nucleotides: TGTGCCAGCAGCTTAGCCTCGGGAGCGGGAGGTCTGGAGACCCAGTACTTC. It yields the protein CASSLASGAGGLETQYF. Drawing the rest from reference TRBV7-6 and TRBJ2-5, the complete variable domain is GAGVSQSPRYKVTKRGQDVALRCDPISGHVSLYWYRQALGQGPEFLTYFNYEAQQDKSGLPNDRFSAERPEGSISTLTIQRTEQRDSAMYRCASSLASGAGGLETQYFGPGTRLLVL.

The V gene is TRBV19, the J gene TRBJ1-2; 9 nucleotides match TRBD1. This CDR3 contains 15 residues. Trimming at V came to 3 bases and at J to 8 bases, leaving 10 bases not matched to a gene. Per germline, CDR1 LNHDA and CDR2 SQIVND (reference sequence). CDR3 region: CASSINFGDRDGYTF. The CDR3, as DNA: TGTGCCAGTAGTATCAATTTTGGGGACAGGGACGGCTACACCTTC.

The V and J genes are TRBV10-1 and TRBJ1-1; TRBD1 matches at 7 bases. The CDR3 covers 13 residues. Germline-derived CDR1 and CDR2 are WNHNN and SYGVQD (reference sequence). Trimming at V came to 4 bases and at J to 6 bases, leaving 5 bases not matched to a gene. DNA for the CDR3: TGCGCCAGCAGTGGGGGGACAGTCCCTGAAGCTTTCTTT. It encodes CASSGGTVPEAFF.

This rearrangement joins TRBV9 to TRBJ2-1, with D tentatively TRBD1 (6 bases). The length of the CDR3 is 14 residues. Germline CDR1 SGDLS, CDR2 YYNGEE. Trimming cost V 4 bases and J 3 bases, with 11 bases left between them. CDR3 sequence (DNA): TGTGCCAGCAGCCCTAGGGACATCTACAATGAGCAGTTCTTC. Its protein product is CASSPRDIYNEQFF.

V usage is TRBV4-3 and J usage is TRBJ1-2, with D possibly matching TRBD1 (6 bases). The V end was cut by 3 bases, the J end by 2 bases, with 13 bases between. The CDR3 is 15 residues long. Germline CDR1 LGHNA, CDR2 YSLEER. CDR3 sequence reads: CASSQSRGLNYGYTF. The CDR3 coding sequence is TGCGCCAGCAGCCAGTCGCGGGGGCTGAACTATGGCTACACCTTC.

CDR3 coding DNA: TGTGCCAGCAGTGAAGCGGGGGGGCCCAATGAGCAGTTCTTC. As protein: CASSEAGGPNEQFF. This rearrangement joins TRBV6-4 to TRBJ2-1; TRBD2 agrees at 10 bases. The CDR3 is 14 amino acids. Germline V gene data show CDR1 as MRHNA and CDR2 as SNTAGT. J was trimmed by 6 bases and V by 3 bases; bases with no gene match: 2.

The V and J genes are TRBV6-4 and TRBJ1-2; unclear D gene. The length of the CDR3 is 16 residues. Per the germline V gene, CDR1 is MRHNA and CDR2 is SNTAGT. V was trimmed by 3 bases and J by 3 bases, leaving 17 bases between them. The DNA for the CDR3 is TGTGCCAGCAGTGAACTTCCACAAGACCTAGACTATGGCTACACCTTC. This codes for CASSELPQDLDYGYTF.

CDR3 residues: CAISERTGEAFF. The CDR3 DNA reads TGTGCCATCAGTGAGAGGACAGGGGAAGCTTTCTTT. The chain employs TRBV10-3 and TRBJ1-1; 8 nucleotides agree with TRBD1. V was clipped by 2 bases and J by 8 bases; unmatched bases: 1. CDR1 is ENHRY and CDR2 is SYGVKD in the germline V gene. This CDR3 spans 12 amino acids.

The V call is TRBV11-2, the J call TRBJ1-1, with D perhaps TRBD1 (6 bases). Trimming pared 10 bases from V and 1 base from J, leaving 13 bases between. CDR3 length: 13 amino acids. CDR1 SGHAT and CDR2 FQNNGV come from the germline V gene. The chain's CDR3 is CAIQGTTNTEAFF. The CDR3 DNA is TGTGCCATTCAGGGGACAACGAACACTGAAGCTTTCTTT.

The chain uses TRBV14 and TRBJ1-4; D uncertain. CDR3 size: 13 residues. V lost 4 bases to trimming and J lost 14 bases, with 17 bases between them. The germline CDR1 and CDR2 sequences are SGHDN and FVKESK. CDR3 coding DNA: TGTGCCAGCAGCCTCAATGTAGGGAAAAGGCTGTTTTTT. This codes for CASSLNVGKRLFF.

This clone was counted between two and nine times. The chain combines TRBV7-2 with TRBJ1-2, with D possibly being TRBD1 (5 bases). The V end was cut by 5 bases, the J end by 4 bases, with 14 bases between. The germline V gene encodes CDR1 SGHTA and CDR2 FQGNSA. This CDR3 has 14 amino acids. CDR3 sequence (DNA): TGTGCCAGCAGCAGCCTGGGGGAGAGCTATGGCTACACCTTC. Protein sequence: CASSSLGESYGYTF.